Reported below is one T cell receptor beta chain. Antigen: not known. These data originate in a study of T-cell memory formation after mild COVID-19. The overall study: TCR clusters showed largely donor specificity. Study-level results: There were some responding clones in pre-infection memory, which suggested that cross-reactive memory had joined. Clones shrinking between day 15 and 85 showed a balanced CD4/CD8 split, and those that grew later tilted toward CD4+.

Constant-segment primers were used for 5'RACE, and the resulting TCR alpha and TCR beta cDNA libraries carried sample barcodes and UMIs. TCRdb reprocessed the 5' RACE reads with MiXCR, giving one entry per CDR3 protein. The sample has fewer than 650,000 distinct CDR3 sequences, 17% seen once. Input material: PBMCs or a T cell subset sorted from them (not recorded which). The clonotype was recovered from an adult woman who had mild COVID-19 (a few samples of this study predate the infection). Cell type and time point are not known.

The DNA of the CDR3 is TGTGCCAGCAGCCCTGGTTGGGGAGGGTCGGAAAAACTGTTTTTT. Its translation: CASSPGWGGSEKLFF. The gene calls are TRBV7-2 and TRBJ1-4; D uncertain. The CDR3 is made up of 15 amino acids. Germline values: CDR1 SGHTA, CDR2 FQGNSA. Trimming removed 5 bases at V and 8 bases at J, with 18 bases between. Using reference TRBV7-2 and TRBJ1-4 for the parts outside the CDR3, the full variable domain is GAGVSQSPSNKVTEKGKDVELRCDPISGHTALYWYRQSLGQGLEFLIYFQGNSAPDKSGLPSDRFSAERTGGSVSTLTIQRTQQEDSAVYLCASSPGWGGSEKLFFGSGTQLSVL.